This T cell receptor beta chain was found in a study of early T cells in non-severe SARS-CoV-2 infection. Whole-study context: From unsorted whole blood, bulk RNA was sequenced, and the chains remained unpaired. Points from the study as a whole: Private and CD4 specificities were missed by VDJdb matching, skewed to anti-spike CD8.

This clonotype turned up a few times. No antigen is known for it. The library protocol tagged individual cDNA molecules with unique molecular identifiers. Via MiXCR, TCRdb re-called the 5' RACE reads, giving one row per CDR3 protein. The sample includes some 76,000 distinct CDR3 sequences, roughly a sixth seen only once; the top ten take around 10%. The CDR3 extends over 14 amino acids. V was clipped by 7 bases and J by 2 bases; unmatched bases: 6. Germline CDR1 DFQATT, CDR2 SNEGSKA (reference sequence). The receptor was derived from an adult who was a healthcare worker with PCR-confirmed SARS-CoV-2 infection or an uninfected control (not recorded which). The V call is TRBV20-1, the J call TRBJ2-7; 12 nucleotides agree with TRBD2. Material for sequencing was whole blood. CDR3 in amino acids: CSVITSGGPYEQYF. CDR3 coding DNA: TGCAGTGTCATCACTAGCGGGGGGCCCTACGAGCAGTACTTC.